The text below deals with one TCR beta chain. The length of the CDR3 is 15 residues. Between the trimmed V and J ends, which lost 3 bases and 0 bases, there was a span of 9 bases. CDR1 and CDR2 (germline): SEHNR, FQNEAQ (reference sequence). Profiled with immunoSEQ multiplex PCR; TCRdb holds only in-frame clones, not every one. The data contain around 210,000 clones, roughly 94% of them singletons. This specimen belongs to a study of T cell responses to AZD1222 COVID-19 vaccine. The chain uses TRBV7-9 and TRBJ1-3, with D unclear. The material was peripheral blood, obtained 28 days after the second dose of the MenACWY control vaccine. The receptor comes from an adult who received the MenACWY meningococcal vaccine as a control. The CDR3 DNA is TGTGCCAGCAGCTTTGACGCGAGCTCTGGAAACACCATATATTTT. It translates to CASSFDASSGNTIYF. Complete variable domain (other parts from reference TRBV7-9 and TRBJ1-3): DTGVSQNPRHKITKRGQNVTFRCDPISEHNRLYWYRQTLGQGPEFLTYFQNEAQLEKSRLLSDRFSAERPKGSFSTLEIQRTEQGDSAMYLCASSFDASSGNTIYFGEGSWLTVV.